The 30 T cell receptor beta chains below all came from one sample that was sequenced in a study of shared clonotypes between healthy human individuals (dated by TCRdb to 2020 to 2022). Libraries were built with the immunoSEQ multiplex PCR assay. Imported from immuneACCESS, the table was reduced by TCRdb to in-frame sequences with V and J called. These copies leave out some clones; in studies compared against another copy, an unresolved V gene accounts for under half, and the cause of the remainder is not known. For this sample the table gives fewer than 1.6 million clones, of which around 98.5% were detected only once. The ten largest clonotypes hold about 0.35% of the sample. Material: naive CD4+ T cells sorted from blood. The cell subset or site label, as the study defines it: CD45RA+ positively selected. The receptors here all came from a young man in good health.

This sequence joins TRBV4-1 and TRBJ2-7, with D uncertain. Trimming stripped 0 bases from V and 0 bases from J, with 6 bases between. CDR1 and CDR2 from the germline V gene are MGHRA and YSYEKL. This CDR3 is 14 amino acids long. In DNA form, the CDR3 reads TGCGCCAGCAGCCAAGACAGGTTCTCCTACGAGCAGTACTTC. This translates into CASSQDRFSYEQYF.

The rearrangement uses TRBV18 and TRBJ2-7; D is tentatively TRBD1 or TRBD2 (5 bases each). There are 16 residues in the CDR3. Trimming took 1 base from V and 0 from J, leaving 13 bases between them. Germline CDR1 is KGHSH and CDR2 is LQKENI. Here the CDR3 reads CASSPLPEGSSYEQYF. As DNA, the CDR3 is TGTGCCAGCTCACCACTTCCAGAGGGGAGCTCCTACGAGCAGTACTTC.

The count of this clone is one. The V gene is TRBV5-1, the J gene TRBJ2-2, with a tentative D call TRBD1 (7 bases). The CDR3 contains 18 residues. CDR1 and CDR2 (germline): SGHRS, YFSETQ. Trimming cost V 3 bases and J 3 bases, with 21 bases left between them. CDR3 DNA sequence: TGCGCCAGCAGCTCTCGTACGAGTGCCAGGGGGGACACCGGGGAGCTGTTTTTT. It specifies CASSSRTSARGDTGELFF.

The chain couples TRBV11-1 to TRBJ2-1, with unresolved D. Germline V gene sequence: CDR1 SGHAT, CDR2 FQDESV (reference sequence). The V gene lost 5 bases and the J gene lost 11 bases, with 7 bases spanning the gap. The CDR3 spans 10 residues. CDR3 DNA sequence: TGTGCCAGCAGCCCAGATAAGCAGTTCTTC. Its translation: CASSPDKQFF.

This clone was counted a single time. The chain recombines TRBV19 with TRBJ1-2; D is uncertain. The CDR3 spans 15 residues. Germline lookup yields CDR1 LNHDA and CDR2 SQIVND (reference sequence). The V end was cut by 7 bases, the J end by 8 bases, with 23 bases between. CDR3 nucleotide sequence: TGTGCCAGTACCGCGGCAGGACGGAGGGTGCACGGCTACACCTTC. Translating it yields CASTAAGRRVHGYTF.

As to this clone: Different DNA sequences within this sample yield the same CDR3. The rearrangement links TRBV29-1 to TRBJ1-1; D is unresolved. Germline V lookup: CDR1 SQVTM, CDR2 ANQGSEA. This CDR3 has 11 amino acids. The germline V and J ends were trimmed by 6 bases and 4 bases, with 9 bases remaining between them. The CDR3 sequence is CSVAGSTEAFF. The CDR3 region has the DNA TGCAGCGTGGCCGGCAGCACTGAAGCTTTCTTT.

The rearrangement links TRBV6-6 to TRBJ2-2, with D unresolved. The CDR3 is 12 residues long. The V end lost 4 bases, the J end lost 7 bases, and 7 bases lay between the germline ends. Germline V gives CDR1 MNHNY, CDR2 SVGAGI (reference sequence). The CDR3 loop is CASSLRFGELFF. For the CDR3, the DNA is TGTGCCAGCAGTTTAAGGTTCGGGGAGCTGTTTTTT.

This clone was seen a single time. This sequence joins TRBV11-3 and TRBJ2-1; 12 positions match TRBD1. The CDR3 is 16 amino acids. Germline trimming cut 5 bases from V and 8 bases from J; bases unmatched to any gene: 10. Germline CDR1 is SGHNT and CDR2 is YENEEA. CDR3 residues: CASSPSRDRGLHEQFF. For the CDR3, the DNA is TGTGCCAGCAGCCCAAGCCGGGACAGGGGGCTTCATGAGCAGTTCTTC.

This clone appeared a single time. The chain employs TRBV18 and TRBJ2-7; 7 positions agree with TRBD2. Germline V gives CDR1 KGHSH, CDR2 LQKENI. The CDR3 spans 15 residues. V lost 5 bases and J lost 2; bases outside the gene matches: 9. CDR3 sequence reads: CASSTSGMGAYEQYF. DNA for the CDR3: TGTGCCAGCTCAACGAGCGGGATGGGCGCCTACGAGCAGTACTTC.

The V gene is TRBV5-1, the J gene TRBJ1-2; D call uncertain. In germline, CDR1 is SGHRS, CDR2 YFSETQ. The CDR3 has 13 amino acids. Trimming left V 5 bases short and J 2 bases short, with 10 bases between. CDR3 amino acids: CASSSVTNYGYTF. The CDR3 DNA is TGCGCCAGCAGTTCAGTGACGAACTATGGCTACACCTTC.

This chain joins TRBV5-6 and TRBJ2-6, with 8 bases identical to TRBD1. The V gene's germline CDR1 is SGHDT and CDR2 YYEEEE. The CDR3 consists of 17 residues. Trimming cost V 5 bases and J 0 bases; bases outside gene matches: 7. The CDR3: CASRGQGRTSGANVLTF. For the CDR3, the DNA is TGTGCCAGCAGAGGACAGGGCCGTACCTCTGGGGCCAACGTCCTGACTTTC.

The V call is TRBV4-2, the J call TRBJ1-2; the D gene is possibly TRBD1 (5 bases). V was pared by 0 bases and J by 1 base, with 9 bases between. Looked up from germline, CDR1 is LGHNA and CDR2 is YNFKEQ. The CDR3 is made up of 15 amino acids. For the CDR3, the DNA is TGTGCCAGCAGCCAAGATTTCAGGGATAACTATGGCTACACCTTC. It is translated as CASSQDFRDNYGYTF.

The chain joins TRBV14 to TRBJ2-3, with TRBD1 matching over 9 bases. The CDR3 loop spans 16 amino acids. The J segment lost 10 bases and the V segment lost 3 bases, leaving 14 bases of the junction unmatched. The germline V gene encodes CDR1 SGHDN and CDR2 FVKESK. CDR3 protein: CASSQRTGVNKVPQYF. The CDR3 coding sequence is TGTGCCAGCAGCCAGAGGACAGGGGTTAACAAGGTCCCGCAGTATTTT.

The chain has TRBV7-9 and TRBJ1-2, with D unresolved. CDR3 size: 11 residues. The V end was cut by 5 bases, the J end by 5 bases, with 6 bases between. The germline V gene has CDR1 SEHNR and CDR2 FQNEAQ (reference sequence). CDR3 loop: CASSGDYGYTF. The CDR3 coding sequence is TGTGCCAGCAGCGGAGATTATGGCTACACCTTC.

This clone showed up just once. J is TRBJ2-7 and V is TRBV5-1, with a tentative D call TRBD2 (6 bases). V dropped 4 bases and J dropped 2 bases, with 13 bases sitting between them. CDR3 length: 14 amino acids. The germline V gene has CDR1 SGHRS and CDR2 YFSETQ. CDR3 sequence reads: CASSPLGLTYEQYF. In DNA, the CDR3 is TGCGCCAGCAGCCCGTTGGGACTCACCTACGAGCAGTACTTC.

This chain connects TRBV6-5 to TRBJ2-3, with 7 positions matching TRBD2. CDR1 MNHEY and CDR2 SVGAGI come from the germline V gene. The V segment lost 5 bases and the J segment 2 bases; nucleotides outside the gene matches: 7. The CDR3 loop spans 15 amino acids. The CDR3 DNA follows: TGTGCCAGCAGTCGGCCTAGCGGTACCACAGATACGCAGTATTTT. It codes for CASSRPSGTTDTQYF.

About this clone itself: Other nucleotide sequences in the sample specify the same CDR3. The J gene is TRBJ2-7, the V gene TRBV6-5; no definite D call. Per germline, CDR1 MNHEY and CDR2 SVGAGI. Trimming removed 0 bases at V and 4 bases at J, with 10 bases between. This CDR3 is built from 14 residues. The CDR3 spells CASSYSKVVYEQYF. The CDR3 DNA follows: TGTGCCAGCAGTTACTCGAAGGTGGTATACGAGCAGTACTTC.

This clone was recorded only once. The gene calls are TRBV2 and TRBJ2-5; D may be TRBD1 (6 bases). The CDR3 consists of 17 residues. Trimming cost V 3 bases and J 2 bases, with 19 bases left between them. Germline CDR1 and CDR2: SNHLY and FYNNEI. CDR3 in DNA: TGTGCCAGCAGTGATTTCGGAACAGGGACCTTACAAGAGACCCAGTACTTC. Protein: CASSDFGTGTLQETQYF.

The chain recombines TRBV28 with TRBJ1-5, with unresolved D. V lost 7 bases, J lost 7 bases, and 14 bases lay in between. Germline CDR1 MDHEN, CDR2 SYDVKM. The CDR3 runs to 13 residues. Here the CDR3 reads CASTHRGSQPQHF. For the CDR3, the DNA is TGTGCCAGCACTCACCGCGGGAGCCAGCCCCAGCATTTT.

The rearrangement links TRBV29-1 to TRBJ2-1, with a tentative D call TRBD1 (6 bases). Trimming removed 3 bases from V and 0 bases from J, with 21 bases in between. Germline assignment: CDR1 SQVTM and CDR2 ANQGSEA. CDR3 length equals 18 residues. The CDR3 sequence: CSVDGPDTGRGSYNEQFF. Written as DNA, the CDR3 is TGCAGCGTTGATGGCCCGGACACAGGGAGAGGCTCCTACAATGAGCAGTTCTTC.

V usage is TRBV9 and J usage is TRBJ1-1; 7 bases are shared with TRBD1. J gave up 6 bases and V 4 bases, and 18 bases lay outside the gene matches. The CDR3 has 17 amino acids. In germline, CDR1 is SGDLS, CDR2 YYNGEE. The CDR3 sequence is CASSPPMRGRRRPEAFF. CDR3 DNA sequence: TGTGCCAGCAGCCCCCCGATGAGGGGGCGGAGGAGGCCTGAAGCTTTCTTT.

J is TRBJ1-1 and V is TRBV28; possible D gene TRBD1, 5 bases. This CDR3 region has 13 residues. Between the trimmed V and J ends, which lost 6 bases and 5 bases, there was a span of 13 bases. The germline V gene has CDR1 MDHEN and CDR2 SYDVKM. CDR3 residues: CASRPPGGTEAFF. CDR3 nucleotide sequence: TGTGCCAGCAGGCCGCCGGGGGGAACTGAAGCTTTCTTT.

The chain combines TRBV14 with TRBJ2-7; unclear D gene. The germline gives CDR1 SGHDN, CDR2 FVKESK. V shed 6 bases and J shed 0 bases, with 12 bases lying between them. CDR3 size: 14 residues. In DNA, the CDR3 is TGTGCCAGCAGTAACAGCCTACTCTCCTACGAGCAGTACTTC. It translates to CASSNSLLSYEQYF. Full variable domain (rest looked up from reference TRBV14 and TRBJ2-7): EAGVTQFPSHSVIEKGQTVTLRCDPISGHDNLYWYRRVMGKEIKFLLHFVKESKQDESGMPNNRFLAERTGGTYSTLKVQPAELEDSGVYFCASSNSLLSYEQYFGPGTRLTVT.

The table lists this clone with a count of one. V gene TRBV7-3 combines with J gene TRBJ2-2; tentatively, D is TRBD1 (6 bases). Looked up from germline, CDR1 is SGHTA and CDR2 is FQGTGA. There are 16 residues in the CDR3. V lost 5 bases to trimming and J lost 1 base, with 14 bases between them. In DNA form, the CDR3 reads TGTGCCAGCAGCCCTGGACAGTCTCTGAACACCGGGGAGCTGTTTTTT. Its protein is CASSPGQSLNTGELFF.

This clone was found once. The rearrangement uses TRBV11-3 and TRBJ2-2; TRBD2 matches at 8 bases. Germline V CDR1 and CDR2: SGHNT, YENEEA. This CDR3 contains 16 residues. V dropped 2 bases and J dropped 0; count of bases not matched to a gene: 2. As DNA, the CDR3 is TGTGCCAGCAGCTTATTAGCGGGAACGAACACCGGGGAGCTGTTTTTT. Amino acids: CASSLLAGTNTGELFF.

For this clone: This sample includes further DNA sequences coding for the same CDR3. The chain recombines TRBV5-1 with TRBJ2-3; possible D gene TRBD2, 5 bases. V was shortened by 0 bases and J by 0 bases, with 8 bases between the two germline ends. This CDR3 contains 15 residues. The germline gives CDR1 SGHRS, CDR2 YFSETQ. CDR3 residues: CASSLVPGSTDTQYF. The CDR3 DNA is TGCGCCAGCAGCTTGGTCCCGGGGAGCACAGATACGCAGTATTTT.

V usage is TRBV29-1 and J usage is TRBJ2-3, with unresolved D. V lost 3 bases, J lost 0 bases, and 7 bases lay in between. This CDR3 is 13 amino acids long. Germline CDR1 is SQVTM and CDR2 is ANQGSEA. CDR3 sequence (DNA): TGCAGCGTTGACCGGGCCAGCACAGATACGCAGTATTTT. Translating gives CSVDRASTDTQYF.

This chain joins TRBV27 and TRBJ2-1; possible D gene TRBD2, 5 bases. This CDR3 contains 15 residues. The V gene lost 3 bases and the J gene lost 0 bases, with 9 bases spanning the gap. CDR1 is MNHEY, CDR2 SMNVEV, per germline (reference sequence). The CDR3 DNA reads TGTGCCAGCAGTTTGGAGCGGTTCTCCTACAATGAGCAGTTCTTC. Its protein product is CASSLERFSYNEQFF.

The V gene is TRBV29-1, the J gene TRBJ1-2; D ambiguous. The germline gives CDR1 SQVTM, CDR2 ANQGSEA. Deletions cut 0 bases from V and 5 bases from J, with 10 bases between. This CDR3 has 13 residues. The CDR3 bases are TGCAGCGTTGAAGAAGCGGGAACGTATGGCTACACCTTC. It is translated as CSVEEAGTYGYTF. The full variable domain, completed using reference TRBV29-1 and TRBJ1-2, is SAVISQKPSRDICQRGTSLTIQCQVDSQVTMMFWYRQQPGQSLTLIATANQGSEATYESGFVIDKFPISRPNLTFSTLTVSNMSPEDSSIYLCSVEEAGTYGYTFGSGTRLTVV.

The CDR3 DNA sequence: TGTGCCAGTAGTATCAACACACAGCCCCAGCATTTT. Translated, it gives CASSINTQPQHF. V and J are TRBV19 and TRBJ1-5; D is ambiguous. Germline V gene lookup returns CDR1 LNHDA and CDR2 SQIVND (reference sequence). V was pared by 3 bases and J by 7 bases, with 7 bases between. The CDR3 sequence is 12 residues long.